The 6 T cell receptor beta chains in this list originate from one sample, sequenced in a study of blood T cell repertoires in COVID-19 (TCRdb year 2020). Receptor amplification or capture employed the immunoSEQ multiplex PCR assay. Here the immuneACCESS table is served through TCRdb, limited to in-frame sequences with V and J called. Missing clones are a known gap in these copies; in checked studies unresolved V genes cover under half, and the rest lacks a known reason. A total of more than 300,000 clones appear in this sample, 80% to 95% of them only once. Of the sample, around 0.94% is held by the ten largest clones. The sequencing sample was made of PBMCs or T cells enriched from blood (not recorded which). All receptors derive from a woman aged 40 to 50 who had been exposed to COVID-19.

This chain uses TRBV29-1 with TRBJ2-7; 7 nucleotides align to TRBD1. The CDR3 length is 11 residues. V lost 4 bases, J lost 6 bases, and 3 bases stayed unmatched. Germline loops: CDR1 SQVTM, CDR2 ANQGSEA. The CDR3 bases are TGCAGCGTTGCGAGGACAGGCGAGCAGTACTTC. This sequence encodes CSVARTGEQYF.

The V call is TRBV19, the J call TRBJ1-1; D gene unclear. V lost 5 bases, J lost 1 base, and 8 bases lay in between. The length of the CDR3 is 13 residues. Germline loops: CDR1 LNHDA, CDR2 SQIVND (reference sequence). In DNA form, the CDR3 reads TGTGCCAGTAGTGAACACAGGAACACTGAAGCTTTCTTT. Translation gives CASSEHRNTEAFF.

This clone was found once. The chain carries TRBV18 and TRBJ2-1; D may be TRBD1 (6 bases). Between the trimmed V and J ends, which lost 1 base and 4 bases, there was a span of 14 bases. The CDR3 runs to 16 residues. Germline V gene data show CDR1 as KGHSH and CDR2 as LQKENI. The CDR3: CASSPLGGQAYNEQFF. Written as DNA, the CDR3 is TGTGCCAGCTCACCACTTGGGGGACAAGCTTACAATGAGCAGTTCTTC.

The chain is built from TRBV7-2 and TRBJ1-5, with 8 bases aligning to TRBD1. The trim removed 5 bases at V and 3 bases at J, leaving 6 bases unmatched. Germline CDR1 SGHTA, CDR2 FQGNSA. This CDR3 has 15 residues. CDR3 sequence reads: CASSQGQDFNQPQHF. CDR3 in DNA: TGTGCCAGCAGCCAGGGACAGGACTTCAATCAGCCCCAGCATTTT.

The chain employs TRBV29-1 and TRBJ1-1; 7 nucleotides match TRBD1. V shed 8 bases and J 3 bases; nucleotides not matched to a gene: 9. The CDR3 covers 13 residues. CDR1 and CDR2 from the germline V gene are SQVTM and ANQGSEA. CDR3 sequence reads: CSTRTGLDTEAFF. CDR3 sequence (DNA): TGCAGCACAAGGACAGGTCTAGACACTGAAGCTTTCTTT.

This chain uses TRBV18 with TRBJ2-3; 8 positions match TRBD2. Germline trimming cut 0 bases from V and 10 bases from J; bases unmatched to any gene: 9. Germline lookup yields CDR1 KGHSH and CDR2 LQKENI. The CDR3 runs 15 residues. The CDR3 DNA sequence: TGTGCCAGCTCACCACCGAGGACTAGCATATGGGCGCAGTATTTT. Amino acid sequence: CASSPPRTSIWAQYF.